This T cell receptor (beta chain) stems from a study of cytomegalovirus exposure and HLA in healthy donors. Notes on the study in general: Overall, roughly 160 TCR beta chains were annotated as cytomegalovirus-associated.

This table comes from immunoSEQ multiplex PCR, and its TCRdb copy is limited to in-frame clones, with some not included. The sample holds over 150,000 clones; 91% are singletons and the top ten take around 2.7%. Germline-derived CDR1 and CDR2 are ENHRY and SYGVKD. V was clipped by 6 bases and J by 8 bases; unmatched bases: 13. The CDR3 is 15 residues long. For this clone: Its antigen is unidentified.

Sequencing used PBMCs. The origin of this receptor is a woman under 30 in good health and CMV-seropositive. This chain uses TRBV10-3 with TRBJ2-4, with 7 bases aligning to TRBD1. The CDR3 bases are TGTGCCATCAGGGATCCCGACAGGGCTTGGGACATTCAGTACTTC. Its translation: CAIRDPDRAWDIQYF.